This is a list of T cell receptor beta chains from one sample in a study of Ad26.COV2.S vaccination and SARS-CoV-2 variants. Sequencing used immunoSEQ multiplex PCR; TCRdb keeps in-frame clones, though not all of them. The sample includes about 410,000 clones, 75% to 90% of them seen just once. Sample: peripheral blood, taken in a trial of Ad26.COV2.S vaccine versus placebo. The origin of the receptors is a person between 18 and 65 years old who received the Ad26.COV2.S COVID-19 vaccine or a placebo. CDR3s include the opening cysteine and the closing phenylalanine or tryptophan. Clone size is stated in some rows and not others, as once, few, many or a class when expanded.

abundance: .; j_gene: TRBJ2-1; v_gene: TRBV25-1; CDR3aa: CASSAGTSGLDEQFF
abundance: .; j_gene: TRBJ2-1; v_gene: TRBV4-2; CDR3aa: CASSQEQIAGGPRNEQFF
abundance: .; j_gene: TRBJ2-7; v_gene: TRBV1; CDR3aa: CTSSQGIGCEQYF
abundance: .; j_gene: TRBJ2-2; v_gene: TRBV7-7; CDR3aa: CASSLLAGFANTGELFF
abundance: .; j_gene: TRBJ1-6; v_gene: TRBV5-6; CDR3aa: CASSLQGGSPPLHF
abundance: .; j_gene: TRBJ1-2; v_gene: TRBV2; CDR3aa: CASMVTGLNPLGYTF
abundance: once; j_gene: TRBJ1-4; v_gene: TRBV6-5; CDR3aa: CASRTGGSGEKLFF
abundance: .; j_gene: TRBJ1-5; v_gene: TRBV2; CDR3aa: CASRGGRGLGQPQHF
abundance: few; j_gene: TRBJ1-1; v_gene: TRBV3-1/TRBV3-2; CDR3aa: CASSGRQENTEAFF
abundance: .; j_gene: TRBJ2-1; v_gene: TRBV5-6; CDR3aa: CASKRILEGNEQFF
abundance: .; j_gene: TRBJ1-2; v_gene: TRBV9; CDR3aa: CASSVEVGQGNYGYTF
abundance: .; j_gene: TRBJ2-1; v_gene: TRBV10-2; CDR3aa: CASSEGLAGDKQFF
abundance: few; j_gene: TRBJ1-5; v_gene: TRBV2; CDR3aa: CASRTGGYSNQPQHF
abundance: once; j_gene: TRBJ2-3; v_gene: TRBV27; CDR3aa: CASRSDRATRRDTQYF
abundance: .; j_gene: TRBJ2-1; v_gene: TRBV19; CDR3aa: CASSIAGGLYNEQFF
abundance: .; j_gene: TRBJ2-7; v_gene: TRBV7-9; CDR3aa: CASASKSYEQYF
abundance: .; j_gene: TRBJ2-3; v_gene: TRBV5-1; CDR3aa: CASSPGTLGDTQYF
abundance: .; j_gene: TRBJ2-3; v_gene: TRBV5-1; CDR3aa: CASSLWGPTDTQYF
abundance: .; j_gene: TRBJ1-2; v_gene: TRBV29-1; CDR3aa: CSVSGQGNYGYTF
abundance: .; j_gene: TRBJ1-5; v_gene: TRBV19; CDR3aa: CASSTEYSNQPQHF
abundance: once; j_gene: TRBJ2-1; v_gene: TRBV19; CDR3aa: CASSMDRANEQFF
abundance: .; j_gene: TRBJ1-2; v_gene: TRBV5-1; CDR3aa: CASSLEGWDRGGYGYTF
abundance: .; j_gene: TRBJ2-1; v_gene: TRBV2; CDR3aa: CASSLDLQGDEQFF
abundance: .; j_gene: TRBJ2-3; v_gene: TRBV5-1; CDR3aa: CASSFGDREGRTDTQYF
abundance: .; j_gene: TRBJ1-3; v_gene: TRBV2; CDR3aa: CASSGTWGGFTGNTIYF
abundance: .; j_gene: TRBJ2-2; v_gene: TRBV6-2/TRBV6-3; CDR3aa: CASSYGLVGFTGELFF
abundance: once; j_gene: TRBJ2-5; v_gene: TRBV5-4; CDR3aa: CASSPAGLQETQYF
abundance: .; j_gene: TRBJ2-1; v_gene: TRBV5-1; CDR3aa: CASSLGQSLGDNEQFF